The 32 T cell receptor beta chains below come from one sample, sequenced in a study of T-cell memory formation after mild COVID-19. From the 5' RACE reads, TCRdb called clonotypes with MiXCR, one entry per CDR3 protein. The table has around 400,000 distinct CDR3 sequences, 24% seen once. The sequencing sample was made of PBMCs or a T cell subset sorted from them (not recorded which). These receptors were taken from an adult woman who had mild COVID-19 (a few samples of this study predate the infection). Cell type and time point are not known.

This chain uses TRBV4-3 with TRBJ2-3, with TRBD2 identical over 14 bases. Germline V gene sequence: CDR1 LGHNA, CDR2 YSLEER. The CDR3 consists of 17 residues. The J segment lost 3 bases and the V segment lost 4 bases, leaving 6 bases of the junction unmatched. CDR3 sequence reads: CASSRRLAGGGTDTQYF. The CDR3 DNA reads TGCGCCAGCAGCCGACGACTAGCGGGAGGGGGGACAGATACGCAGTATTTT.

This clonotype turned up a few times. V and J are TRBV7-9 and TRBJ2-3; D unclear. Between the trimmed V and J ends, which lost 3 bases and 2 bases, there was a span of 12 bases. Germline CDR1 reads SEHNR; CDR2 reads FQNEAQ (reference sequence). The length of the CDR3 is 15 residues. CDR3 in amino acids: CASSFVLGYTDTQYF. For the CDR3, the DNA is TGTGCCAGCAGCTTTGTCCTGGGTTACACAGATACGCAGTATTTT.

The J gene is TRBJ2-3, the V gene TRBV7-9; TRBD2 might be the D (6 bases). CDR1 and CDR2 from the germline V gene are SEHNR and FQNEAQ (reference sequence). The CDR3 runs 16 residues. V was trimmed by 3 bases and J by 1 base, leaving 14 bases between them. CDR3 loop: CASSFSLAIGTDTQYF. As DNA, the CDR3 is TGTGCCAGCAGCTTCTCCCTAGCGATTGGCACAGATACGCAGTATTTT.

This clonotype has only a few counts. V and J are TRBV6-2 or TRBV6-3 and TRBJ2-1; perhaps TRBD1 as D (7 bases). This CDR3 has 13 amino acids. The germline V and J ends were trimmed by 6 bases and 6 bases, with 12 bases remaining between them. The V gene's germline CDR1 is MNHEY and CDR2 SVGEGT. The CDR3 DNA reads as TGTGCCAGCAGGGCAGGGGGAGGCAATGAGCAGTTCTTC. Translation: CASRAGGGNEQFF.

CDR3 nucleotides: TGCGCCAGCAGCCCGGCGGGGACTTTGGACACCATATATTTT. It yields the protein CASSPAGTLDTIYF. This chain connects TRBV5-1 to TRBJ1-3; the D gene is possibly TRBD1 (5 bases). This CDR3 is 14 amino acids long. V lost 4 bases and J lost 8, with 16 bases in between. CDR1 and CDR2 (germline): SGHRS, YFSETQ. Filled out from reference TRBV5-1 and TRBJ1-3, the complete variable domain reads KAGVTQTPRYLIKTRGQQVTLSCSPISGHRSVSWYQQTPGQGLQFLFEYFSETQRNKGNFPGRFSGRQFSNSRSEMNVSTLELGDSALYLCASSPAGTLDTIYFGEGSWLTVV.

CDR3 loop: CASSEDSNPISPLHF. Here the CDR3 DNA reads TGTGCCAGCAGTGAGGACAGCAACCCCATCTCACCCCTCCACTTT. J is TRBJ1-6 and V is TRBV6-1; TRBD1 is a possible D gene (6 bases). The CDR3 runs 15 residues. Germline values: CDR1 MNHNS, CDR2 SASEGT. Deletions cut 3 bases from V and 10 bases from J, with 16 bases between.

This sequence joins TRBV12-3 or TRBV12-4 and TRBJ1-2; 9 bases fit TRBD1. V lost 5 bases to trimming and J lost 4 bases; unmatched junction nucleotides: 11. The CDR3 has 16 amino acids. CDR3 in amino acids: CASSPRGQGRSYGYTF. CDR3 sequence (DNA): TGTGCCAGCAGTCCTAGGGGACAGGGTCGATCCTATGGCTACACCTTC.

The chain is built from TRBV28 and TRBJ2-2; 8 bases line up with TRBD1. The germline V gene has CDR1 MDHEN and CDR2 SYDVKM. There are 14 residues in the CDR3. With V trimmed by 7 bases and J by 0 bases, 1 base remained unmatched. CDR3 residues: CASKTGANTGELFF. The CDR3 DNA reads TGTGCCAGCAAGACAGGGGCGAACACCGGGGAGCTGTTTTTT.

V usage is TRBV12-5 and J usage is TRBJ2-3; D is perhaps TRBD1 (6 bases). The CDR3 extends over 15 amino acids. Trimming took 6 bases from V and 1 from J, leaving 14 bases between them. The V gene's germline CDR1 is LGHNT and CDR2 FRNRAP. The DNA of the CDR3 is TGTGCTAGTGGGGGGGCGAAAGCCCGCACAGATACGCAGTATTTT. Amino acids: CASGGAKARTDTQYF.

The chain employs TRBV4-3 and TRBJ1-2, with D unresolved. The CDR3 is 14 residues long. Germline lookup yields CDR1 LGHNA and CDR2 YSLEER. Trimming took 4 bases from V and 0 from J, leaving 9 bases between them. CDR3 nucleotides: TGCGCCAGCAGCCGGGCGGGAGCTAACTATGGCTACACCTTC. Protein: CASSRAGANYGYTF.

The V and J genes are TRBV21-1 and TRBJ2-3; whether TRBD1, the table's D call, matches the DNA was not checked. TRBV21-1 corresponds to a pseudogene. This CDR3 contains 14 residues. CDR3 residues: CASDCWGPMGTQYF. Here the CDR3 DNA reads TGTGCCAGCGACTGCTGGGGACCTATGGGTACGCAGTATTTT.

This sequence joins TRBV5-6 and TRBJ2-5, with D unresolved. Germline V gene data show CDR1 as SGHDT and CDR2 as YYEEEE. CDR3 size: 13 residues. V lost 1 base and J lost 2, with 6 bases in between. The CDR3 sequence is CASSLLQQETQYF. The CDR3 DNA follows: TGTGCCAGCAGCTTGTTACAGCAAGAGACCCAGTACTTC.

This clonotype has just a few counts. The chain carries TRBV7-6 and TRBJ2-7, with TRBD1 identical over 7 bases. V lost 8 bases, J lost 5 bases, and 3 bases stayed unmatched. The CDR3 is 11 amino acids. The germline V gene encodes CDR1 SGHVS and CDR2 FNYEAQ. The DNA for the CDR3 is TGTGCCAGCGGGACAGAAAACGAGCAGTACTTC. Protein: CASGTENEQYF. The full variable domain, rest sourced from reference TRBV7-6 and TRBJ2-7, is GAGVSQSPRYKVTKRGQDVALRCDPISGHVSLYWYRQALGQGPEFLTYFNYEAQQDKSGLPNDRFSAERPEGSISTLTIQRTEQRDSAMYRCASGTENEQYFGPGTRLTVT.

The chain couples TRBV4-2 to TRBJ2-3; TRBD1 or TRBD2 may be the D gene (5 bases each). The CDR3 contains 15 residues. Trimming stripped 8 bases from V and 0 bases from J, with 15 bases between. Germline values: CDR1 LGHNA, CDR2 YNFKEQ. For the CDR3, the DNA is TGTGCCAGCTGTTTCGTGGGGGAAAGCACAGATACGCAGTATTTT. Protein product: CASCFVGESTDTQYF.

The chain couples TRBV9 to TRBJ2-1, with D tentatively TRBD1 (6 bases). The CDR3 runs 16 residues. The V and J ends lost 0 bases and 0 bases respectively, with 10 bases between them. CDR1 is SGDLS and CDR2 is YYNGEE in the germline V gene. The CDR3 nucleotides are TGTGCCAGCAGCGTAGAGGACAGAACCTCCTACAATGAGCAGTTCTTC. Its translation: CASSVEDRTSYNEQFF.

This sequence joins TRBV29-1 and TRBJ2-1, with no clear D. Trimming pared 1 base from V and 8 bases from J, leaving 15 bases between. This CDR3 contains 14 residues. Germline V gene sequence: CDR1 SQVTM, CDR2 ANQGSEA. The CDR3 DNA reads TGCAGCGTTGAAGGTGGCCTACCCGCCGATGAGCAGTTCTTC. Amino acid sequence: CSVEGGLPADEQFF.

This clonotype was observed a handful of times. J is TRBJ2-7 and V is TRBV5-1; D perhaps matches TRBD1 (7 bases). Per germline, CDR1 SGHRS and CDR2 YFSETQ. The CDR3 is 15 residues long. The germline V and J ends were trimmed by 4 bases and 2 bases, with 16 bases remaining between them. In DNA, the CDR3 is TGCGCCAGCAGCACCCGACAGGGAGGCCCCTACGAGCAGTACTTC. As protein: CASSTRQGGPYEQYF.

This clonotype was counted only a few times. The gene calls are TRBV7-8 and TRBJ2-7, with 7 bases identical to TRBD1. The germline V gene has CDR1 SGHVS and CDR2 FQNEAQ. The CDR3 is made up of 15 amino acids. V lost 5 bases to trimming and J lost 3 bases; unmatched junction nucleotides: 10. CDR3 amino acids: CASSQGVGGLYEQYF. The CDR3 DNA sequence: TGTGCCAGCAGCCAGGGGGTAGGGGGCCTCTACGAGCAGTACTTC.

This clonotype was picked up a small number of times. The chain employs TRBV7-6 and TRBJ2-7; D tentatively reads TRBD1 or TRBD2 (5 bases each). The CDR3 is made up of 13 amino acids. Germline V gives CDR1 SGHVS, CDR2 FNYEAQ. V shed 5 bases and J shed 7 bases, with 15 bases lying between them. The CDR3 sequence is CASSRDPPGEQYF. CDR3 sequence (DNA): TGTGCCAGCAGCCGGGACCCCCCTGGTGAGCAGTACTTC.

CDR3 sequence: CSARRTGISTEAFF. The DNA of the CDR3 is TGCAGTGCGAGAAGGACAGGGATTAGCACTGAAGCTTTCTTT. The chain links TRBV20-1 to TRBJ1-1; 8 nucleotides match TRBD1. Trimming at V came to 6 bases and at J to 4 bases, leaving 10 bases not matched to a gene. Germline values: CDR1 DFQATT, CDR2 SNEGSKA (reference sequence). This CDR3 has 14 residues.

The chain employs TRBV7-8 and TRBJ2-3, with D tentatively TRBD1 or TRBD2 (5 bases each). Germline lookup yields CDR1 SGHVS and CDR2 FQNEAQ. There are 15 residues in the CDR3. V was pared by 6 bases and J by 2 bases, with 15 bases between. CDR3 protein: CASSSRFGATDTQYF. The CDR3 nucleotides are TGTGCCAGCAGTTCCCGCTTCGGGGCCACAGATACGCAGTATTTT.

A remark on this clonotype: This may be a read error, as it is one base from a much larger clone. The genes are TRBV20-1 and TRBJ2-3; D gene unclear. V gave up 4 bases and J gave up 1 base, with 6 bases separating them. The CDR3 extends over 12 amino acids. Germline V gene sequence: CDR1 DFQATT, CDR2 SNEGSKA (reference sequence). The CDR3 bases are TGCAGTGCTACAGACGGCACAGATACGCAGTATTTT. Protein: CSATDGTDTQYF.

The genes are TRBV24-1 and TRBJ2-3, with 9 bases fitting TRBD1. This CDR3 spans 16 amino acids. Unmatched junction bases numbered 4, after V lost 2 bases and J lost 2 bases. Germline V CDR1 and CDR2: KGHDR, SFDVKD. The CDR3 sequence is CATSDSGTGLTDTQYF. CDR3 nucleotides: TGTGCCACCAGTGATTCCGGGACAGGGCTCACAGATACGCAGTATTTT.

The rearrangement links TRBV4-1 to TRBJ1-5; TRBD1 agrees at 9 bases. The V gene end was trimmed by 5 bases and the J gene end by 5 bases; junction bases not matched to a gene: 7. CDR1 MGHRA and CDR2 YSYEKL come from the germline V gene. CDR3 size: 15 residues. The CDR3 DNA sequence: TGCGCCAGCAGCAAAGGGACAGGGCTGCATCAGCCCCAGCATTTT. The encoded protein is CASSKGTGLHQPQHF.

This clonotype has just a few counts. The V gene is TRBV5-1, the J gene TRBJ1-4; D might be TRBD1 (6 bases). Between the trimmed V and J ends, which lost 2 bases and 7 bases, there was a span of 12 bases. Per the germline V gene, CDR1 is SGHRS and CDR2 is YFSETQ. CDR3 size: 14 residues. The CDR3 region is CASSLSPTGEKLFF. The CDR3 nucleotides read TGCGCCAGCAGCTTAAGTCCGACAGGTGAAAAACTGTTTTTT.

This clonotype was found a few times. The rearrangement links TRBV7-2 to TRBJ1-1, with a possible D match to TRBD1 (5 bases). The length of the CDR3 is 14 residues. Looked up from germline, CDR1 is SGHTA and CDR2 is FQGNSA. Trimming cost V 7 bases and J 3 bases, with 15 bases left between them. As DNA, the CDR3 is TGTGCCAGCACCCGATGGGGGAGGGACACTGAAGCTTTCTTT. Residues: CASTRWGRDTEAFF.

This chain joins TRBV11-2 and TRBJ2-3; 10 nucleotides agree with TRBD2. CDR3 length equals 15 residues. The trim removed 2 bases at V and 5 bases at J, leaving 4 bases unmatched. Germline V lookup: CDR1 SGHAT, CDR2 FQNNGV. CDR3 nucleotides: TGTGCCAGCAGCTTACAGCGGGGGGGCAAAGATACGCAGTATTTT. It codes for CASSLQRGGKDTQYF. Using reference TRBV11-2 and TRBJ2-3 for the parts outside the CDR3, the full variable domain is EAGVAQSPRYKIIEKRQSVAFWCNPISGHATLYWYQQILGQGPKLLIQFQNNGVVDDSQLPKDRFSAERLKGVDSTLKIQPAKLEDSAVYLCASSLQRGGKDTQYFGPGTRLTVL.

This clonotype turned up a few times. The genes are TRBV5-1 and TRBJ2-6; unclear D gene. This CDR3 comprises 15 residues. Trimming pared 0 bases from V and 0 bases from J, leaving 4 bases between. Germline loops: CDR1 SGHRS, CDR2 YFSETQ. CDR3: CASSLELSGANVLTF. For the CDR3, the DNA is TGCGCCAGCAGCTTGGAGCTCTCTGGGGCCAACGTCCTGACTTTC.

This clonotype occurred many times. CDR3 bases: TGTGCCACCAGTGATTTGCCGAGCGGGGGGGGTACAGATACGCAGTATTTT. Translating gives CATSDLPSGGGTDTQYF. V gene TRBV24-1 combines with J gene TRBJ2-3; 10 nucleotides agree with TRBD2. V gave up 0 bases and J gave up 3 bases; unmatched junction bases: 5. The germline V gene encodes CDR1 KGHDR and CDR2 SFDVKD. The CDR3 contains 17 residues.

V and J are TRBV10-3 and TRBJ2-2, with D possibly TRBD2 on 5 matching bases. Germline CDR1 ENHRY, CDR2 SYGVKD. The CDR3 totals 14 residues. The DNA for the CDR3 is TGTGCAATACTTCGCGGGCTGAACACCGGGGAGCTGTTTTTT. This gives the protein CAILRGLNTGELFF.

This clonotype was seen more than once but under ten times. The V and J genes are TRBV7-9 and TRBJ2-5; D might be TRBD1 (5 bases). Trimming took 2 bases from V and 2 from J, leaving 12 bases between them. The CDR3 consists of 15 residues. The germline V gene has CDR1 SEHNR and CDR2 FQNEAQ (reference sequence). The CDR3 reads CASSLSRQIQETQYF. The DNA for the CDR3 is TGTGCCAGCAGCTTAAGTAGACAGATACAAGAGACCCAGTACTTC.

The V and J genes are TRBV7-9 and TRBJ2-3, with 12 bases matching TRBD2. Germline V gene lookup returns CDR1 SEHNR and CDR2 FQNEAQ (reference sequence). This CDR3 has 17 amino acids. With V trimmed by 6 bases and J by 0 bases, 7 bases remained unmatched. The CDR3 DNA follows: TGTGCCAGCAGTGGAGGACTAGCGGGATATAGCACAGATACGCAGTATTTT. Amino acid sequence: CASSGGLAGYSTDTQYF.